The present T cell receptor beta chain was sequenced within a study of blood T cell repertoires in COVID-19. About the research overall: Donors in the United States, Italy and Spain gave samples during acute or convalescent COVID-19. Sources were T cells, B-cell-depleted T cells, or PBMCs; the material itself was cDNA or gDNA.

V was trimmed by 0 bases and J by 0 bases, leaving 7 bases between them. This CDR3 has 15 residues. CDR1 SGHNT and CDR2 YYREEE come from the germline V gene (reference sequence). As originally analysed: Reference gene primer amplification gave nucleated cell count estimates. Method: immunoSEQ multiplex PCR; TCRdb's copy keeps in-frame clones and lacks some. From that table come the V and J calls and clone size; the DNA was used to work out D and trimming. The sample lists about 78,000 clones; about 89% were seen once. Sequencing was performed on peripheral blood. The V gene is TRBV5-4, the J gene TRBJ2-4, with a tentative D call TRBD2 (6 bases). The receptor was isolated from a man aged 45-65 years with active or convalescent COVID-19. The CDR3 protein is CASSLDGGAKNIQYF. The CDR3 nucleotides are TGTGCCAGCAGCTTGGACGGGGGAGCCAAAAACATTCAGTACTTC.